The T cell receptor beta chain under discussion was sequenced for a study of Graves' ophthalmopathy and Graves' hyperthyroidism. Study-level points and caveats: The majority of expanded thyroid clonotypes above 0.001 frequency also occurred in blood.

Clinicians made diagnoses from clinical symptoms, serum thyroxine, TRAb, thyroid ultrasound and orbital computed tomography. The PBMCs used were ones drawn from approximately 10 ml of fresh peripheral blood. The sequenced template was RNA, covering the TCR beta CDR3 region. First-round RT-PCR employed HTBI primers, with a second-round multiplex PCR after it. TCRdb reprocessed the multiplex PCR reads with MiXCR, giving one entry per CDR3 protein. The table has about 340,000 distinct CDR3 sequences, 15% to 20% seen once. The germline V gene encodes CDR1 LNHNV and CDR2 YYDKDF (reference sequence). With 3 bases clipped from V and 4 bases from J, the junction kept 11 bases outside the gene matches. This CDR3 comprises 17 residues. This clonotype was recorded many times. Its target is not known.

This TCR was sampled from an adult man with Graves' ophthalmopathy. The chain employs TRBV15 and TRBJ1-5, with TRBD1 matching over 8 bases. Sequencing was carried out using peripheral blood. CDR3 loop: CATSSLIQGAGNQPQHF. The CDR3 DNA follows: TGTGCCACCAGCAGCCTAATTCAGGGGGCCGGGAATCAGCCCCAGCATTTT.